This T cell receptor beta chain stems from a study of OX40 agonist ivuxolimab in advanced cancers. On cycle 4 day 1 and cycle 7 day 1, as well as at baseline, blood was sampled. Profiled with immunoSEQ multiplex PCR; TCRdb holds only in-frame clones, not every one. The table lists some 74,000 clones, around 90% of them singletons. The CDR3 runs 17 residues. Between the trimmed V and J ends, which lost 5 bases and 0 bases, there was a span of 17 bases. Per germline, CDR1 SQVTM and CDR2 ANQGSEA. This clonotype was obtained from an adult with an advanced solid tumor such as melanoma, head and neck, liver or kidney cancer. This specimen was CD4+ or CD8+ T cells sorted from blood, taken in a trial of the OX40 agonist ivuxolimab. This rearrangement joins TRBV29-1 to TRBJ2-6; D perhaps matches TRBD2 (5 bases). The CDR3 protein is CSVYDRGTHSGANVLTF. The CDR3 DNA reads as TGCAGCGTTTACGACCGGGGAACCCACTCTGGGGCCAACGTCCTGACTTTC.